These T cell receptor beta chains were read from a single sample in a study of cytomegalovirus exposure and HLA in healthy donors. Profiling relied on immunoSEQ multiplex PCR, and the TCRdb table lists in-frame clones only, not all of them. The sample holds 150,000 to 200,000 clones; approximately 80% are singletons and the top ten take 1.5% to 2%. Sequenced material: PBMCs. The receptors shown here come from a woman in her thirties in good health and CMV-seronegative. Each CDR3 is given with its conserved first and last residue. The D gene is left open where the match is weak. For some rows the clone size is stated as once, few or many, or as a class when expanded; others skip it.

>-|TRBJ1-6|TRBV27|-
CASSLSGGSSPLHF
TGTGCCAGCAGTTTATCTGGGGGGAGTTCACCCCTCCACTTT
>few|TRBJ2-7|TRBV6-5|TRBD2
CASSGLADSYEQYF
TGTGCCAGCAGTGGACTAGCGGATTCCTACGAGCAGTACTTC
>once|TRBJ2-5|TRBV18|TRBD1
CANSLQGGSDVTQYF
TGTGCCAATTCCCTTCAAGGGGGCTCGGATGTGACCCAGTACTTC
>-|TRBJ2-1|TRBV28|TRBD2
CASSRGGGAYFSNEQFF
TGTGCCAGCAGCCGCGGGGGGGGCGCGTATTTTTCCAATGAGCAGTTCTTC
>-|TRBJ1-5|TRBV13|-
CASSLREGGGVQPQHF
TGTGCCAGCAGCTTACGGGAGGGGGGAGGGGTTCAGCCCCAGCATTTT
>-|TRBJ2-1|TRBV5-4|-
CASSLKGFWELGNEQFF
TGTGCCAGCAGCTTGAAAGGTTTCTGGGAGTTGGGTAATGAGCAGTTCTTC
>-|TRBJ2-5|TRBV29-1|-
CSVKTGQETQYF
TGCAGCGTTAAAACAGGTCAAGAGACCCAGTACTTC
>-|TRBJ2-5|TRBV27|TRBD1
CASSLDRSKETQYF
TGTGCCAGCAGTTTGGACAGGTCGAAAGAGACCCAGTACTTC
>-|TRBJ2-7|TRBV7-8|TRBD1
CASSLIGQGPYEQYF
TGTGCCAGCAGCTTAATCGGACAGGGACCCTACGAGCAGTACTTC
>-|TRBJ1-2|TRBV2|-
CASSAGGANYGYTF
TGTGCCAGCAGTGCCGGGGGGGCTAACTATGGCTACACCTTC
>-|TRBJ1-6|TRBV6-1|TRBD1
CASSPGQGLSPLHF
TGTGCCAGCAGTCCTGGACAGGGTCTTTCACCCCTCCACTTT
>-|TRBJ1-1|TRBV13|TRBD1
CASSRTGNWAFF
TGTGCCAGCAGTCGGACAGGCAACTGGGCTTTCTTT
>-|TRBJ2-3|TRBV19|TRBD2
CASSISAGEGDTQYF
TGTGCCAGTAGTATCTCCGCGGGAGAGGGAGATACGCAGTATTTT
>-|TRBJ2-7|TRBV7-2|-
CASRPGVSDEQYF
TGTGCCAGCAGACCCGGGGTCTCCGACGAGCAGTACTTC
>-|TRBJ1-5|TRBV10-3|TRBD1
CAISGGTGAQPQHF
TGTGCCATCAGTGGCGGGACAGGGGCCCAGCCCCAGCATTTT
>few|TRBJ2-5|TRBV7-7|TRBD2
CASSLSGRAETQYF
TGTGCCAGCAGCTTGAGCGGGAGGGCGGAGACCCAGTACTTC
>-|TRBJ1-1|TRBV4-1|-
CASSQDSGFMNTEAFF
TGCGCCAGCAGCCAAGACTCAGGATTTATGAACACTGAAGCTTTCTTT
>few|TRBJ2-1|TRBV10-3|TRBD2
CAISGGGGAFDNEQFF
TGTGCCATCAGTGGTGGCGGGGGGGCCTTCGACAATGAGCAGTTCTTC
>once|TRBJ2-7|TRBV25-1|TRBD1
CASSDYGTGIQYF
TGTGCCAGCAGTGACTATGGGACAGGTATTCAGTACTTC
>-|TRBJ2-1|TRBV6-4|TRBD2
CASSDPATSSYNEQFF
TGTGCCAGCAGTGACCCCGCGACTAGCAGCTACAATGAGCAGTTCTTC
>-|TRBJ2-4|TRBV27|TRBD1
CASRDRAGAKNIQYF
TGTGCCAGCAGGGACAGGGCGGGGGCCAAAAACATTCAGTACTTC
>-|TRBJ2-1|TRBV29-1|-
CSVHPSYGNEQFF
TGCAGCGTACATCCTAGCTACGGCAATGAGCAGTTCTTC
>-|TRBJ2-7|TRBV4-2|-
CASSQTGVSFEQYF
TGTGCCAGCAGCCAAACGGGAGTCTCGTTCGAGCAGTACTTC
>few|TRBJ2-7|TRBV4-2|TRBD2
CASSQASGSAHEQYF
TGTGCCAGCAGCCAAGCTAGCGGGAGTGCCCACGAGCAGTACTTC
>once|TRBJ1-4|TRBV7-9|TRBD1
CASSSRETGDEKLFF
TGTGCCAGCAGCTCCCGGGAGACAGGGGATGAAAAACTGTTTTTT
>few|TRBJ2-7|TRBV7-6|-
CASSLSRYEQYF
TGTGCCAGCAGCTTAAGCCGCTACGAGCAGTACTTC
>-|TRBJ1-5|TRBV5-5|-
CASSLAGGGNQPQHF
TGTGCCAGCAGCTTAGCGGGGGGCGGCAATCAGCCCCAGCATTTT
>-|TRBJ1-1|TRBV5-1|-
CASSLEGQPNTEAFF
TGCGCCAGCAGCTTGGAGGGACAACCCAACACTGAAGCTTTCTTT
>-|TRBJ1-2|TRBV7-2|TRBD1
CASSFGTGSGYTF
TGTGCCAGCAGCTTTGGGACAGGGAGTGGCTACACCTTC
>-|TRBJ2-5|TRBV18|TRBD1
CASSRDRGQETQYF
TGTGCCAGCTCACGCGACAGGGGGCAAGAGACCCAGTACTTC
>-|TRBJ2-2|TRBV6-4|TRBD2
CASRHFSGRPAVGELFF
TGTGCCAGCAGACACTTTAGCGGGAGGCCGGCGGTCGGGGAGCTGTTTTTT
>-|TRBJ1-1|TRBV20-1|-
CSAQRGEEAFF
TGCAGTGCCCAACGGGGGGAAGAAGCTTTCTTT
>-|TRBJ2-3|TRBV30|TRBD2
CAWSEVGSGSTDTQYF
TGTGCCTGGAGTGAAGTGGGTAGCGGGAGCACAGATACGCAGTATTTT
>-|TRBJ2-7|TRBV5-1|TRBD2
CASSLGLADIYEQYF
TGCGCCAGCAGCTTGGGACTAGCGGATATCTACGAGCAGTACTTC
>-|TRBJ1-2|TRBV19|-
CASSILRTTHGYTF
TGTGCCAGTAGTATCCTTAGGACAACCCATGGCTACACCTTC
>-|TRBJ1-5|TRBV18|-
CASSLNPGGNQPQHF
TGTGCCAGCTCACTAAATCCAGGGGGCAATCAGCCCCAGCATTTT
>-|TRBJ2-5|TRBV5-1|TRBD2
CASSLDQAGVQETQYF
TGCGCCAGCAGCTTGGACCAAGCGGGGGTACAAGAGACCCAGTACTTC
>-|TRBJ1-2|TRBV9|TRBD1
CASSVDRGDGYTF
TGTGCCAGCAGCGTAGACAGGGGGGATGGCTACACCTTC
>-|TRBJ2-3|TRBV5-4|TRBD2
CASSSGASGGRHTDTQYF
TGTGCCAGCAGCTCCGGGGCTAGCGGGGGGCGACACACAGATACGCAGTATTTT
>-|TRBJ2-3|TRBV25-1|-
CASSEGVPGADTQYF
TGTGCCAGCAGTGAAGGTGTCCCGGGGGCAGATACGCAGTATTTT
>-|TRBJ1-5|TRBV19|-
CATKEQALGGQPQHF
TGTGCCACCAAGGAACAGGCACTGGGAGGTCAGCCCCAGCATTTT
>-|TRBJ1-5|TRBV27|TRBD1
CASSLRQGAGSNQPQHF
TGTGCCAGCAGTTTACGACAGGGGGCGGGGAGCAATCAGCCCCAGCATTTT